Presented here are 21 T cell receptor beta chains from one specimen sequenced in a study of T cells in Graves' hyperthyroidism and ophthalmopathy. Using RNA transcripts as the source, TCR beta CDR3 regions were amplified. HTBI primers were the set used in a first-round RT-PCR of the TCR CDR3. TCRdb independently ran MiXCR on the multiplex PCR reads; one entry per CDR3 protein. This sample has about 290,000 distinct CDR3 sequences, with around 13% found just once. What was sequenced was blood. The source of these receptors is a woman aged 40 to 55 with Graves' hyperthyroidism.

This clonotype has a count of ten or more. CDR3 DNA: TGTGCCAGTAGTCCCCAAGGGCGGGGGGAGACCCAGTACTTC. Protein product: CASSPQGRGETQYF. The rearrangement uses TRBV19 and TRBJ2-5; 7 positions match TRBD2. CDR1 LNHDA and CDR2 SQIVND come from the germline V gene (reference sequence). V lost 5 bases to trimming and J lost 5 bases; unmatched junction nucleotides: 8. The CDR3 length is 14 residues.

This clonotype was seen many times. V usage is TRBV2 and J usage is TRBJ1-1, with a possible D match to TRBD1 (6 bases). This CDR3 is built from 13 residues. Deletions cut 8 bases from V and 0 bases from J, with 10 bases between. Germline V gene sequence: CDR1 SNHLY, CDR2 FYNNEI. The CDR3 coding sequence is TGTGCCAGCCTGAGGGACATGAACACTGAAGCTTTCTTT. Translation: CASLRDMNTEAFF.

This clonotype was seen ten or more times. The CDR3 DNA reads TGTGCCAGCAGTGCGACAGGGAACACTGAAGCTTTCTTT. Its translation is CASSATGNTEAFF. The rearrangement uses TRBV6-4 and TRBJ1-1; D may be TRBD1 (6 bases). Trimming left V 4 bases short and J 1 base short, with 7 bases between. Germline loops: CDR1 MRHNA, CDR2 SNTAGT. The CDR3 has 13 residues.

The V gene is TRBV6-5, the J gene TRBJ1-1; 7 bases are shared with TRBD1. The CDR3 sequence is 14 residues long. Germline trimming cut 4 bases from V and 5 bases from J; bases unmatched to any gene: 7. In germline, CDR1 is MNHEY, CDR2 SVGAGI. Written as DNA, the CDR3 is TGTGCCAGCAGTTCCATTTCAGGGGGAACTGAAGCTTTCTTT. Its translation is CASSSISGGTEAFF.

Many counts were recorded for this clonotype. This sequence joins TRBV20-1 and TRBJ2-3; D not resolved. The CDR3 spans 15 residues. Germline CDR1 reads DFQATT; CDR2 reads SNEGSKA (reference sequence). V was clipped by 3 bases and J by 3 bases, with 16 bases between them. CDR3 in DNA: TGCAGTGCTAGTAAGGCGCAGAGTGGAACAGATACGCAGTATTTT. Amino acid sequence: CSASKAQSGTDTQYF.

In the case of this clonotype: Since a much larger clone is just one base distant, this may be a read error. The chain is built from TRBV6-2 or TRBV6-3 and TRBJ2-5; either TRBD1 or TRBD2 may fit D (5 bases each). The CDR3 loop spans 12 amino acids. Germline values: CDR1 MNHEY, CDR2 SVGEGT. The CDR3 DNA is TGTGCCAGCCACAGCGGTTCCGGGACCCGGTACTTC. Amino acids: CASHSGSGTRYF.

This clonotype was counted many times. V and J are TRBV20-1 and TRBJ1-5; D uncertain. V was shortened by 6 bases and J by 6 bases, with 15 bases between the two germline ends. Germline lookup yields CDR1 DFQATT and CDR2 SNEGSKA (reference sequence). The length of the CDR3 is 13 residues. CDR3 sequence reads: CSAESGVGQPQHF. The CDR3 coding sequence is TGCAGTGCAGAGAGCGGGGTGGGTCAGCCCCAGCATTTT.

This chain connects TRBV20-1 to TRBJ1-1; weak D call: TRBD1 (6 bases). Trimming took off 4 bases at V and 0 bases at J, with 12 bases between the two ends. The CDR3 totals 14 residues. CDR1 and CDR2 (germline): DFQATT, SNEGSKA (reference sequence). For the CDR3, the DNA is TGCAGTGCTATGGAGGGGGTAATGAACACTGAAGCTTTCTTT. This codes for CSAMEGVMNTEAFF.

This rearrangement joins TRBV6-1 to TRBJ2-7, with TRBD2 matching 10 bases. The length of the CDR3 is 17 residues. CDR1 is MNHNS, CDR2 SASEGT, per germline. V was pared by 4 bases and J by 0 bases, with 9 bases of the junction left unmatched. CDR3 amino acids: CASSAPLSGRSSYEQYF. CDR3 nucleotides: TGTGCCAGCAGTGCCCCGCTTAGCGGGAGGAGCTCCTACGAGCAGTACTTC.

This clonotype was counted only a few times. The chain employs TRBV11-3 and TRBJ1-6; 8 bases are shared with TRBD1. The CDR3 is 14 residues long. From germline, CDR1 is SGHNT and CDR2 YENEEA. The ends lost 6 bases at V and 3 bases at J; junction bases unmatched: 1. The CDR3 region has the DNA TGTGCCAGCAGTGACAGGGGCTATAATTCACCCCTCCACTTT. Its translation is CASSDRGYNSPLHF.

V usage is TRBV28 and J usage is TRBJ1-2, with 8 nucleotides matching TRBD1. The CDR3 is 13 amino acids. Losses at the gene ends were 3 bases for V and 8 bases for J; bases not matched to a gene: 5. Germline V gene sequence: CDR1 MDHEN, CDR2 SYDVKM. CDR3 residues: CASSFYRGSGYTF. The CDR3 DNA sequence: TGTGCCAGCAGTTTCTACAGGGGGTCGGGCTACACCTTC.

The V and J genes are TRBV5-5 and TRBJ2-1; TRBD2 might be the D (6 bases). The CDR3 spans 15 residues. V lost 3 bases and J lost 3, with 13 bases in between. Germline loops: CDR1 SGHKS, CDR2 YYEKEE (reference sequence). The CDR3 DNA follows: TGTGCCAGCAGCTCCGGGGGACGGAGCTACAATGAGCAGTTCTTC. Translated, it gives CASSSGGRSYNEQFF.

Many counts were recorded for this clonotype. The chain couples TRBV3-1 to TRBJ1-1; 7 bases align to TRBD1. V gave up 4 bases and J gave up 8 bases; unmatched junction bases: 7. The CDR3 sequence is 13 residues long. Germline V gives CDR1 LGHDT, CDR2 YNNKEL (reference sequence). The CDR3 here is CASSRRQGSEAFF. CDR3 nucleotide sequence: TGTGCCAGCAGCCGAAGACAGGGCAGCGAAGCTTTCTTT.

This clonotype was counted between two and nine times. Compared with germline, one end of the junction differs, possibly owing to a read error. This chain connects TRBV15 to TRBJ1-1; TRBD1 agrees at 8 bases. The CDR3 is 14 residues long. Germline CDR1 LNHNV, CDR2 YYDKDF (reference sequence). The CDR3 reads CATSKLDRETGAFF. In DNA, the CDR3 is TGTGCCACCAGCAAATTGGACAGGGAGACTGGAGCTTTCTTT.

This clonotype was counted many times. The rearrangement uses TRBV2 and TRBJ2-3, with D uncertain. Trimming shortened V by 4 bases and J by 6 bases, and 5 bases separated the two germline ends. The CDR3 sequence is 11 residues long. Germline CDR1 and CDR2: SNHLY and FYNNEI. The CDR3 here is CASSARDTQYF. CDR3 sequence (DNA): TGTGCCAGCAGTGCGCGGGATACGCAGTATTTT.

This chain joins TRBV7-9 and TRBJ2-5; a weak D match, TRBD2 (6 bases). This CDR3 comprises 14 residues. With 3 bases removed from V and 1 base from J, the gap between germline ends came to 9 bases. CDR1 and CDR2 (germline): SEHNR, FQNEAQ (reference sequence). DNA of the CDR3: TGTGCCAGCAGCTTTCTAGCGATCCAAGAGACCCAGTACTTC. Translation: CASSFLAIQETQYF.

This clonotype was seen a handful of times. The CDR3 loop reads CASRQWREHTDTQYF. DNA for the CDR3: TGTGCCAGCAGACAATGGCGGGAGCACACAGATACGCAGTATTTT. The V gene is TRBV7-9, the J gene TRBJ2-3, with TRBD2 matching 7 bases. The CDR3 loop spans 15 amino acids. The germline gives CDR1 SEHNR, CDR2 FQNEAQ (reference sequence). Trimming removed 6 bases from V and 2 bases from J; junction bases left unmatched: 8.

This chain links TRBV9 with TRBJ2-1, with 10 bases aligning to TRBD2. Per the germline V gene, CDR1 is SGDLS and CDR2 is YYNGEE. V trimming: 3 bases; J trimming: 4 bases; junction bases outside the gene matches: 7. There are 16 residues in the CDR3. CDR3 in DNA: TGTGCCAGCAGCGGACTAGCGGGCCTCCTTTACAATGAGCAGTTCTTC. It codes for CASSGLAGLLYNEQFF.

There are many counts of this clonotype. The chain joins TRBV10-3 to TRBJ2-1; TRBD2 matches 11 bases. The germline V gene encodes CDR1 ENHRY and CDR2 SYGVKD. The CDR3 is made up of 15 amino acids. J was trimmed by 5 bases and V by 4 bases; bases with no gene match: 4. CDR3 DNA: TGTGCCATCAGTGCTAGCGGGAGGCACCACAATGAGCAGTTCTTC. Translating gives CAISASGRHHNEQFF.

This clonotype showed up many times. The chain has TRBV3-1 and TRBJ1-1, with 8 positions matching TRBD1. Germline CDR1 reads LGHDT; CDR2 reads YNNKEL (reference sequence). The CDR3 length is 15 residues. V trimming: 0 bases; J trimming: 4 bases; junction bases outside the gene matches: 4. The CDR3 DNA is TGTGCCAGCAGCCAAGATCACAGGGGGGGCACTGAAGCTTTCTTT. Protein sequence: CASSQDHRGGTEAFF.

This clonotype was counted at least ten times. The chain couples TRBV20-1 to TRBJ1-2; a weak D match, TRBD1 (5 bases). V gave up 1 base and J gave up 2 bases, with 11 bases separating them. Per germline, CDR1 DFQATT and CDR2 SNEGSKA (reference sequence). This CDR3 has 14 residues. The CDR3 nucleotides read TGCAGTGCTAGAGCCGAGGGGTCCAACTATGGCTACACCTTC. As protein: CSARAEGSNYGYTF.